The T cell receptor (beta chain) described here comes from a study of shared clonotypes between healthy human individuals. Study results and limitations: Even with large depth, rarefaction showed that sorted-subset sequencing was incomplete.

Generated by immunoSEQ multiplex PCR, the TCRdb table keeps only in-frame clones and is missing some. The sample shows 950,000 to 1,300,000 clones, about 75% of them seen only once. CDR1 and CDR2 from the germline V gene are SGDLS and YYNGEE. V gave up 0 bases and J gave up 3 bases, with 10 bases separating them. The CDR3 consists of 15 residues. The investigators split CD4+ cells into a CD45RA+ naive subset and a CD45RA-negative memory subset. Regarding this clone: Its antigen is unknown.

The clonotype was recovered from a man in his late teens or twenties in good health. What was sequenced was memory CD4+ T cells sorted from blood. The sample's subset: CD45RA-negative fraction. This chain joins TRBV9 and TRBJ1-5; no firm D call. As DNA, the CDR3 is TGTGCCAGCAGCGTAGGCCCACAAGTCAATCAGCCCCAGCATTTT. Its protein is CASSVGPQVNQPQHF.